Here is one T cell receptor (beta chain) with its context. What it binds is not known. The data belong to a study of OX40 agonist ivuxolimab in advanced cancers. Across the study: Hepatocellular carcinoma, melanoma, renal cell or head and neck cancer was diagnosed in the dose-escalation patients.

Autoimmune disease history or systemic immunosuppression led to patient exclusion. The protocol was immunoSEQ multiplex PCR, while the TCRdb copy is restricted to in-frame clones and leaves out a portion. The sample has 57,000 or so clones; less than 90% are singletons. The study, taken as a whole, reports: CD4+ and CD8+ blood T cells expanded clonally by week 6 at 0.1 to 3.0 mg/kg.

CDR1 is LNHDA and CDR2 is SQIVND in the germline V gene (reference sequence). With V trimmed by 3 bases and J by 14 bases, 3 bases remained unmatched. The length of the CDR3 is 12 residues. This sequence was found in an adult with an advanced solid tumor such as melanoma, head and neck, liver or kidney cancer. This material consisted of CD4+ or CD8+ T cells sorted from blood, taken in a trial of the OX40 agonist ivuxolimab. J is TRBJ2-6 and V is TRBV19; 8 bases line up with TRBD1. The CDR3 nucleotides read TGTGCCAGTAGTATCGGGACAGGCCTCCTGACTTTC. Amino acid sequence: CASSIGTGLLTF.